Below, 23 T cell receptor beta chains from the same sample are listed, as sequenced in a study of OX40 agonist ivuxolimab in advanced cancers. Here immunoSEQ multiplex PCR was the method, and the copy in TCRdb shows in-frame clones only, minus some. Found here are about 84,000 clones, about 85% of them singletons; the top ten hold roughly 0.22%. Here the sequenced sample was CD4+ or CD8+ T cells sorted from blood, taken in a trial of the OX40 agonist ivuxolimab. The receptors were gathered from an adult with an advanced solid tumor such as melanoma, head and neck, liver or kidney cancer.

The rearrangement joins TRBV30 to TRBJ2-1; no definite D call. Germline-derived CDR1 and CDR2 are GTSNPN and SVGIG (reference sequence). The CDR3 is 14 residues long. The V end lost 3 bases, the J end lost 8 bases, and 17 bases lay between the germline ends. This CDR3 reads CAWSPHSLGDEQFF. As DNA, the CDR3 is TGTGCCTGGAGCCCGCACAGTCTTGGCGATGAGCAGTTCTTC.

The V gene is TRBV6-1, the J gene TRBJ1-5, with 7 bases lining up with TRBD1. J was trimmed by 1 base and V by 5 bases; bases with no gene match: 2. The CDR3 is 14 residues long. Per the germline V gene, CDR1 is MNHNS and CDR2 is SASEGT. For the CDR3, the DNA is TGTGCCAGCAGTTCGACAGGGAGCAATCAGCCCCAGCATTTT. It translates to CASSSTGSNQPQHF.

The chain is built from TRBV28 and TRBJ1-1; D is perhaps TRBD1 (5 bases). The CDR3 has 12 amino acids. The germline V gene has CDR1 MDHEN and CDR2 SYDVKM. V was pared by 8 bases and J by 3 bases, with 10 bases between. The CDR3 spells CASRGGDTEAFF. The CDR3 DNA sequence: TGTGCCAGCCGGGGGGGGGACACTGAAGCTTTCTTT. Full variable domain (rest looked up from reference TRBV28 and TRBJ1-1): DVKVTQSSRYLVKRTGEKVFLECVQDMDHENMFWYRQDPGLGLRLIYFSYDVKMKEKGDIPEGYSVSREKKERFSLILESASTNQTSMYLCASRGGDTEAFFGQGTRLTVV.

The chain is built from TRBV6-1 and TRBJ2-7, with TRBD1 matching over 8 bases. There are 14 residues in the CDR3. V shed 7 bases, J shed 2 bases, and the junction held 7 bases outside the gene matches. Germline-derived CDR1 and CDR2 are MNHNS and SASEGT. The CDR3 DNA reads TGTGCCAGCAACTACGGACAGGGCACCTACGAGCAGTACGTC. As protein: CASNYGQGTYEQYV.

This chain uses TRBV28 with TRBJ1-5; D remains ambiguous. The V end was cut by 2 bases, the J end by 4 bases, with 6 bases between. Germline CDR1 is MDHEN and CDR2 is SYDVKM. The CDR3 loop spans 13 amino acids. The DNA for the CDR3 is TGTGCCAGCAGTTTAAACGGGAATCAGCCCCAGCATTTT. It is translated as CASSLNGNQPQHF.

The chain employs TRBV2 and TRBJ2-7; possibly TRBD1 for D (7 bases). This CDR3 region has 15 residues. The germline V gene encodes CDR1 SNHLY and CDR2 FYNNEI. Trimming removed 6 bases at V and 6 bases at J, with 21 bases between. DNA of the CDR3: TGTGCCAGCAGGCCCAATCAGGGGGAAGCGGGCGAGCAGTACTTC. Amino acid sequence: CASRPNQGEAGEQYF.

CDR3 bases: TGTGCCAGCACACGGGCAGGGGAGGGCTATGGCTACACCTTC. Translation gives CASTRAGEGYGYTF. The chain uses TRBV6-5 and TRBJ1-2; possible D gene TRBD1, 6 bases. The V end was cut by 7 bases, the J end by 4 bases, with 16 bases between. The CDR3 length is 14 residues. The germline V gene encodes CDR1 MNHEY and CDR2 SVGAGI.

The V and J genes are TRBV19 and TRBJ2-1, with D unclear. CDR3 length: 14 residues. With 3 bases removed from V and 4 bases from J, the gap between germline ends came to 10 bases. Germline CDR1 reads LNHDA; CDR2 reads SQIVND (reference sequence). CDR3 loop: CASSIYGLYNEQFF. DNA of the CDR3: TGTGCCAGTAGTATCTACGGATTATACAATGAGCAGTTCTTC.

The chain links TRBV5-4 to TRBJ2-3; D unclear. Germline V gives CDR1 SGHNT, CDR2 YYREEE (reference sequence). The V and J ends lost 5 bases and 0 bases respectively, with 13 bases between them. This CDR3 is 15 amino acids long. For the CDR3, the DNA is TGTGCCAGCAGAGCCCGACAAGGTAGCACAGATACGCAGTATTTT. Translating gives CASRARQGSTDTQYF.

V and J are TRBV21-1 and TRBJ2-6; TRBD1 reflects the table's D call only, with no check against the DNA. TRBV21-1 is flagged as a pseudogene. This CDR3 region has 17 residues. The chain's CDR3 is CASSNQASKNGANVLTF. The CDR3 DNA follows: TGTGCCAGCAGCAATCAGGCCAGTAAGAACGGGGCCAACGTCCTGACTTTC.

This chain joins TRBV19 and TRBJ1-5; tentatively, D is TRBD1 (5 bases). Per the germline V gene, CDR1 is LNHDA and CDR2 is SQIVND (reference sequence). The CDR3 runs 14 residues. Deletions cut 3 bases from V and 5 bases from J, with 11 bases between. CDR3 DNA sequence: TGTGCCAGTAGTATTAATTTACAGGATCAGCCCCAGCATTTT. It specifies CASSINLQDQPQHF.

This sequence joins TRBV19 and TRBJ2-1; no clear D gene. CDR1 and CDR2 (germline): LNHDA, SQIVND (reference sequence). The CDR3 covers 14 residues. V was cut by 3 bases and J by 4 bases, with 10 bases left in between. The CDR3 DNA sequence: TGTGCCAGTAGTATTATGTTTGTTTACAATGAGCAGTTCTTC. Translated: CASSIMFVYNEQFF.

V usage is TRBV5-6 and J usage is TRBJ2-5; D not resolved. CDR3 length: 14 residues. Germline values: CDR1 SGHDT, CDR2 YYEEEE. Trimming pared 5 bases from V and 1 base from J, leaving 12 bases between. CDR3 loop: CASSIQAAQETQYF. The CDR3 DNA follows: TGTGCCAGCAGTATTCAGGCAGCCCAAGAGACCCAGTACTTC.

This chain uses TRBV5-1 with TRBJ1-4, with 10 positions matching TRBD1. This CDR3 is built from 16 residues. The germline V gene encodes CDR1 SGHRS and CDR2 YFSETQ. Germline trimming cut 3 bases from V and 7 bases from J; bases unmatched to any gene: 9. CDR3 DNA sequence: TGCGCCAGCAGCTACCGACAGGGGGCTGGGGGTGAAAAACTGTTTTTT. This encodes CASSYRQGAGGEKLFF.

The chain recombines TRBV5-1 with TRBJ2-5; the D gene is possibly TRBD1 (6 bases). V dropped 4 bases and J dropped 5 bases, with 9 bases sitting between them. The CDR3 has 12 amino acids. Germline V gene sequence: CDR1 SGHRS, CDR2 YFSETQ. The CDR3 nucleotides read TGCGCCAGCAGCCCGCAGGGGGAGACCCAGTACTTC. It specifies CASSPQGETQYF.

In its sample, this clone was seen a few times. The chain joins TRBV27 to TRBJ1-1; TRBD1 aligns across 10 bases. This CDR3 has 12 amino acids. Trimming removed 7 bases from V and 10 bases from J; junction bases left unmatched: 6. Germline assignment: CDR1 MNHEY and CDR2 SMNVEV (reference sequence). The CDR3 spells CASTPGQGRAFF. The CDR3, as DNA: TGTGCCAGCACCCCGGGACAGGGGAGAGCTTTCTTT.

V and J are TRBV7-2 and TRBJ2-5; 10 bases line up with TRBD2. Losses at the gene ends were 1 base for V and 2 bases for J; bases not matched to a gene: 7. CDR3 length: 17 residues. CDR1 and CDR2 from the germline V gene are SGHTA and FQGNSA. The CDR3 spells CASSLVRTSGVQETQYF. The CDR3 bases are TGTGCCAGCAGCTTAGTCCGTACTAGCGGGGTTCAAGAGACCCAGTACTTC.

For the CDR3, the DNA is TGTGCCAGCAGCCCTCATAGCGGGGGGTTACAGACCCAGTACTTC. Translating gives CASSPHSGGLQTQYF. J is TRBJ2-5 and V is TRBV7-3; 10 positions agree with TRBD2. Germline V gives CDR1 SGHTA, CDR2 FQGTGA. The CDR3 runs 15 residues. V was pared by 5 bases and J by 6 bases, with 9 bases of the junction left unmatched.

This chain connects TRBV27 to TRBJ1-1; D is possibly TRBD1 (6 bases). Trimming took off 5 bases at V and 2 bases at J, with 15 bases between the two ends. The CDR3 contains 15 residues. Looked up from germline, CDR1 is MNHEY and CDR2 is SMNVEV (reference sequence). The CDR3 sequence is CASSPSPDRNTEAFF. CDR3 DNA sequence: TGTGCCAGCAGTCCAAGTCCGGACAGAAACACTGAAGCTTTCTTT.

This clone was detected only a few times. The J gene is TRBJ1-1, the V gene TRBV7-9, with TRBD1 matching over 9 bases. The junction had 5 bases not matched to a gene; V was cut back by 5 bases and J by 4 bases. Looked up from germline, CDR1 is SEHNR and CDR2 is FQNEAQ (reference sequence). The CDR3 is 14 amino acids. CDR3 coding DNA: TGTGCCAGCAGCCCCGGGACAGGGTTCACTGAAGCTTTCTTT. This encodes CASSPGTGFTEAFF.

CDR3 protein: CASSLAGAPRDLHF. Here the CDR3 DNA reads TGTGCCAGCAGCTTAGCGGGTGCCCCGAGGGACCTCCACTTT. The gene calls are TRBV7-2 and TRBJ1-6, with D unclear. This CDR3 comprises 14 residues. V dropped 0 bases and J dropped 15 bases, with 15 bases sitting between them. Germline CDR1 SGHTA, CDR2 FQGNSA.

The chain couples TRBV28 to TRBJ2-2; 8 bases agree with TRBD1. The J segment lost 4 bases and the V segment lost 8 bases, leaving 3 bases of the junction unmatched. Germline lookup yields CDR1 MDHEN and CDR2 SYDVKM. CDR3 length: 13 residues. The CDR3 region is CASQQGATGELFF. The DNA for the CDR3 is TGTGCCAGCCAGCAGGGGGCCACCGGGGAGCTGTTTTTT.

CDR3 DNA: TGTGCCAGTAGTCCTCCCGCAGGGGAATTAAATCAGCCCCAGCATTTT. Its protein product is CASSPPAGELNQPQHF. The chain is built from TRBV19 and TRBJ1-5, with D possibly being TRBD1 (6 bases). Per the germline V gene, CDR1 is LNHDA and CDR2 is SQIVND (reference sequence). V was clipped by 5 bases and J by 4 bases, with 18 bases between them. CDR3 length: 16 residues.